The 6 T cell receptor delta chains presented below share a single source sample, sequenced in a study of γδ T cells in repeated Plasmodium falciparum infection. TCRdb re-called the multiplex PCR reads using CATT. The table has 75,000 to 95,000 delta-chain clones, more than 0.85% seen once. Gammadelta T cells were flow-sorted from PBMC into Vgamma9/Vdelta2+ and Vdelta2-negative populations for bulk analysis. Sequenced sample: gamma-delta T cells from blood. The receptors derive from a pool of human donors (malaria-infected and uninfected, not separated).

To note about this clone: The protein TCRdb gives is from a much larger clone and does not agree with this DNA's translation at residue 5, likely a read error; the protein shown here comes from the DNA. The V call is TRDV2, the J call TRDJ1, with 10 bases identical to TRDD3. The J gene, left out of TCRdb, was set here by checking the DNA against germline. The CDR3 spans 18 residues. From germline, CDR1 is GEAIGNYY and CDR2 EKD. V lost 3 bases to trimming and J lost 1 base; unmatched junction nucleotides: 13. CDR3 in amino acids: CACDPAMLGDSSTDKLIF. DNA of the CDR3: TGTGCCTGTGACCCCGCTATGCTGGGGGATAGTAGCACCGATAAACTCATCTTT.

This clone appeared a few times. A much larger clonotype is one base distant, so this may be a read error. Other DNA sequences in this specimen translate into the identical CDR3. This chain uses TRDV1 with TRDJ1; TRDD3 matches 12 bases. CDR1 TSWWSYY and CDR2 QGS come from the germline V gene. This CDR3 has 22 residues. V lost 0 bases and J lost 3; bases outside the gene matches: 20. Written as DNA, the CDR3 is TGTGCTCTTGGGGAACTAACCCGTACGACTTACTGGGGGATACATGTTCCCGATAAACTCATCTTT. Its translation: CALGELTRTTYWGIHVPDKLIF.

This clone has just a few counts. TCRdb's protein for this DNA is that of a much larger clone and differs from the translation at residue 14, likely a read error; the protein shown is the DNA translation. This chain uses TRDV1 with TRDJ1; 10 bases fit TRDD3. Germline assignment: CDR1 TSWWSYY and CDR2 QGS. The CDR3 extends over 25 amino acids. This CDR3 reads CALGELPFTRTGGCARRLYTDKLIF. The CDR3, as DNA: TGTGCTCTTGGGGAATTACCTTTCACAAGGACTGGGGGATGCGCGCGCCGACTGTACACTGATAAACTCATCTTT.

This clone occurred a few times. A read error is the likely source, as a far larger clone sits one nucleotide away. The identical CDR3 is also encoded by other nucleotide sequences in the sample. V and J are TRDV2 and TRDJ1; 10 nucleotides match TRDD3. The J gene was not available in TCRdb and was assigned here by matching the DNA to germline segments. The CDR3 loop spans 18 amino acids. Trimming took 2 bases from V and 1 from J; bases not matched to a gene: 12. CDR1 GEAIGNYY and CDR2 EKD come from the germline V gene. CDR3: CACDNVLGDSRPTDKLIF. CDR3 in DNA: TGTGCCTGTGACAACGTACTGGGGGATTCTCGCCCCACCGATAAACTCATCTTT.

This clone turned up a few times. The TCRdb record carries a much larger clone's protein, which differs from this DNA's translation at residue 17; a read error is the likely cause, and the protein listed here is the DNA translation. The V call is TRDV1, the J call TRDJ1; 11 nucleotides match TRDD3. TCRdb records no J gene; here it was assigned by comparing the DNA to germline. The CDR3 runs 22 residues. Germline lookup yields CDR1 TSWWSYY and CDR2 QGS. V dropped 3 bases and J dropped 3; count of bases not matched to a gene: 24. The CDR3 spells CALGDPPSSWGIHTSYADKLIF. The CDR3 DNA sequence: TGTGCTCTTGGGGATCCCCCTTCCTCCTGGGGGATACACACTTCGTACGCCGATAAACTCATCTTT.

This clone was picked up a small number of times. This DNA's translation and the protein TCRdb lists, from a much larger clone, do not match at residue 10, likely due to a read error; the protein shown is translated from the DNA. The gene calls are TRDV2 and TRDJ1, with 7 positions matching TRDD3. Assignment of the J gene here rests on matching the DNA to germline, because TCRdb gives none. CDR1 and CDR2 (germline): GEAIGNYY, EKD. After removal of 1 base from V and 1 base from J, the junction contained 17 bases not matched to a gene. This CDR3 is 19 amino acids long. In DNA, the CDR3 is TGTGCCTGTGACACTGGGGGACCCGCCGGGGGACGGATCACCGATAAACTCATCTTT. This translates into CACDTGGPAGGRITDKLIF.